This is a list of T cell receptor beta chains from one sample in a study of shared T cell receptors in the human thymus. Data came from immunoSEQ multiplex PCR; TCRdb stores just in-frame clones and leaves some out. The sample has approximately 490,000 clones, around 78% seen once. The same data also went into a second study, on human thymus T cells.

The source material was thymocytes. The receptors here all came from a boy less than two years old with a congenital heart defect. Each CDR3 is given with its conserved first and last residue. Fields, in order: D gene, V gene, J gene, CDR3 DNA, CDR3 protein. The D gene is left open where the match is weak.

TRBD1	TRBV7-2	TRBJ2-1	TGTGCCAGCAGCTTAGGGACAGGAGAACTTGATCGCTCCTACAATGAGCAGTTCTTC	CASSLGTGELDRSYNEQFF
TRBD1	TRBV10-3	TRBJ1-3	TGTGCCATCAGTGATACTCGCGGGACAGGGGGATTGTACCCCTCTGGAAACACCATATATTTT	CAISDTRGTGGLYPSGNTIYF
TRBD2	TRBV2	TRBJ2-3	TGTGCCAGCAGTCTTAGCGGGAGCGGAGATACGCAGTATTTT	CASSLSGSGDTQYF
TRBD2	TRBV6-4	TRBJ2-7	TGTGCCAGCAGACCCTGGACTAGCGGGAGTCCTTACGAGCAGTACTTC	CASRPWTSGSPYEQYF
TRBD2	TRBV7-3	TRBJ2-7	TGTGCCAGCAGCTTAAGACTAGCGGGAGGCTCCTACGAGCAGTACTTC	CASSLRLAGGSYEQYF
TRBD1	TRBV19	TRBJ2-1	TGTGCCAGTAGTAGGCGGACAGGGGAATTTCGTGAGCAGTTCTTC	CASSRRTGEFREQFF
NA	TRBV29-1	TRBJ1-3	TGCAGCGTTGAATGGCAGGCCTCTGGAAACACCATATATTTT	CSVEWQASGNTIYF
TRBD2	TRBV5-5	TRBJ2-7	TGTGCCAGCAGCTTTCTTTTCGGCGGGAGGAATGAGCAGTACTTC	CASSFLFGGRNEQYF
TRBD1	TRBV28	TRBJ1-2	TGTGCCAGCAGTCTAACAGGGGGCAACTATGGCTACACCTTC	CASSLTGGNYGYTF
TRBD2	TRBV4-2	TRBJ2-1	TGTGCCAGCAGCCAGGCAACTAGCGCCGGGGAGCAGTTCTTC	CASSQATSAGEQFF
NA	TRBV30	TRBJ2-7	TGTGCCTGGGCCTCCCGCGGGTCCTACTACGAGCAGTACTTC	CAWASRGSYYEQYF